This TCR beta chain was recovered during a study of blood T cell repertoires in COVID-19. CDR1 and CDR2 from the germline V gene are SQVTM and ANQGSEA. CDR3 length equals 13 residues. V was pared by 4 bases and J by 4 bases, with 11 bases between. TCRdb's table, derived via immunoSEQ multiplex PCR, lists solely in-frame clones and lacks some. The table includes 180,000 or so clones, approximately 84% detected once. This TCR came from a woman older than 75 with acute or convalescent COVID-19. This rearrangement joins TRBV29-1 to TRBJ1-3, with a tentative D call TRBD1 (5 bases). Sequenced sample: peripheral blood. The CDR3, as DNA: TGCAGCGTTGGCGACAGTGGGGGAAACACCATATATTTT. It yields the protein CSVGDSGGNTIYF.